This passage covers 21 T cell receptor beta chains from one sample sequenced in a study of T cell responses to AZD1222 COVID-19 vaccine (TCRdb year 2021). Library construction relied on the immunoSEQ multiplex PCR assay. The table was pulled from immuneACCESS by TCRdb, which kept in-frame rearrangements only. Such tables lose some clones; where checked, under half of the loss comes from unresolved V genes, and the rest has no known cause. The sample yields fewer than 150,000 clones; nearly 90% were counted once. About 4.5% of the sample goes to the ten largest clones. The label giving this sample's time point can be read as: baseline before first vaccination. The source was peripheral blood, collected on day 0 of AZD1222 vaccination. The receptors originated from an adult in good health.

V and J are TRBV7-9 and TRBJ2-7; unclear D gene. V lost 1 base and J 3 bases, leaving 7 bases between the germline ends. The CDR3 loop spans 13 amino acids. Germline assignment: CDR1 SEHNR and CDR2 FQNEAQ (reference sequence). The CDR3 DNA reads as TGTGCCAGCAGCTTAGACAATCACTACGAGCAGTACTTC. This translates into CASSLDNHYEQYF.

The chain couples TRBV19 to TRBJ2-7, with D hard to call. The V end was cut by 1 base, the J end by 3 bases, with 16 bases between. This CDR3 has 16 residues. Germline loops: CDR1 LNHDA, CDR2 SQIVND (reference sequence). This chain's CDR3 is CASSIGGIASVYEQYF. DNA of the CDR3: TGTGCCAGTAGTATAGGAGGCATCGCCTCGGTCTACGAGCAGTACTTC.

The V and J genes are TRBV5-1 and TRBJ2-1; D remains ambiguous. The CDR3 loop spans 13 amino acids. Trimming cost V 1 base and J 4 bases, with 6 bases left between them. The germline V gene has CDR1 SGHRS and CDR2 YFSETQ. For the CDR3, the DNA is TGCGCCAGCAGCTTGCTGGGATACAATGAGCAGTTCTTC. Translated: CASSLLGYNEQFF.

V usage is TRBV5-1 and J usage is TRBJ1-5; D remains ambiguous. The CDR3 consists of 14 residues. Germline CDR1 SGHRS, CDR2 YFSETQ. With 0 bases removed from V and 2 bases from J, the gap between germline ends came to 6 bases. The CDR3 is CASSLEWGNQPQHF. In DNA, the CDR3 is TGCGCCAGCAGCTTGGAATGGGGCAATCAGCCCCAGCATTTT.

This chain joins TRBV19 and TRBJ1-5; tentative D call: TRBD1 (6 bases). The CDR3 is 15 amino acids. With 10 bases removed from V and 5 bases from J, the gap between germline ends came to 21 bases. CDR1 LNHDA and CDR2 SQIVND come from the germline V gene (reference sequence). CDR3 coding DNA: TGTGCCACCGAGGTAAGGGGCAGGGGAGATCAGCCCCAGCATTTT. It is translated as CATEVRGRGDQPQHF.

The rearrangement links TRBV10-3 to TRBJ1-5; D is unclear. Germline CDR1 reads ENHRY; CDR2 reads SYGVKD. The ends were cut back, 4 bases at V and 4 bases at J, with 5 bases in the middle. CDR3 length equals 12 residues. The CDR3 region is CAISGPNQPQHF. The CDR3 DNA sequence: TGTGCCATCAGTGGACCAAATCAGCCCCAGCATTTT.

This clone was observed once. This chain uses TRBV5-1 with TRBJ2-2, with a weak D call TRBD2 (7 bases). Germline V gives CDR1 SGHRS, CDR2 YFSETQ. V was clipped by 1 base and J by 8 bases, with 12 bases between them. The CDR3 is 14 residues long. CDR3 nucleotides: TGCGCCAGCAGCTTGCCGGGGGGCGAGGGGGAGCTGTTTTTT. It yields the protein CASSLPGGEGELFF. Full variable domain (missing parts from reference TRBV5-1 and TRBJ2-2): KAGVTQTPRYLIKTRGQQVTLSCSPISGHRSVSWYQQTPGQGLQFLFEYFSETQRNKGNFPGRFSGRQFSNSRSEMNVSTLELGDSALYLCASSLPGGEGELFFGEGSRLTVL.

The V gene is TRBV11-2, the J gene TRBJ1-3; D is unresolved. The CDR3 is 17 residues long. CDR1 is SGHAT and CDR2 is FQNNGV in the germline V gene. Trimming left V 3 bases short and J 0 bases short, with 15 bases between. CDR3 sequence reads: CASSFGPSAGSGNTIYF. The CDR3 bases are TGTGCCAGCAGCTTTGGTCCGTCGGCGGGCTCTGGAAACACCATATATTTT.

The J gene is TRBJ1-4, the V gene TRBV28; 10 bases align to TRBD1. In germline, CDR1 is MDHEN, CDR2 SYDVKM. Trimming removed 7 bases from V and 8 bases from J; junction bases left unmatched: 7. The CDR3 is 14 residues long. CDR3 DNA: TGTGCCAGCACTCCGGGACAGGGGAGCGAAAAACTGTTTTTT. This translates into CASTPGQGSEKLFF.

This sequence joins TRBV2 and TRBJ2-7, with TRBD1 matching 10 bases. This CDR3 contains 13 residues. V lost 5 bases to trimming and J lost 5 bases; unmatched junction nucleotides: 3. Per the germline V gene, CDR1 is SNHLY and CDR2 is FYNNEI. CDR3 in amino acids: CASSRDRGHEQYF. The DNA of the CDR3 is TGTGCCAGCAGTCGCGACAGGGGGCACGAGCAGTACTTC. The variable domain in full, completed from reference TRBV2 and TRBJ2-7, reads EPEVTQTPSHQVTQMGQEVILRCVPISNHLYFYWYRQILGQKVEFLVSFYNNEISEKSEIFDDQFSVERPDGSNFTLKIRSTKLEDSAMYFCASSRDRGHEQYFGPGTRLTVT.

The chain joins TRBV6-5 to TRBJ1-5, with TRBD1 as a possible D gene (5 bases). Germline CDR1 is MNHEY and CDR2 is SVGAGI. The CDR3 consists of 13 residues. Between the trimmed V and J ends, which lost 11 bases and 3 bases, there was a span of 14 bases. CDR3 amino acids: CAGQEGYNQPQHF. CDR3 coding DNA: TGTGCCGGCCAGGAGGGGTACAATCAGCCCCAGCATTTT.

The chain joins TRBV6-5 to TRBJ2-7; 10 bases match TRBD1. With 2 bases clipped from V and 2 bases from J, the junction kept 3 bases outside the gene matches. There are 15 residues in the CDR3. The germline gives CDR1 MNHEY, CDR2 SVGAGI. The CDR3 region has the DNA TGTGCCAGCAGTTACGGACAGGGGGTAACCTACGAGCAGTACTTC. Residues: CASSYGQGVTYEQYF.

CDR3 in DNA: TGTGCCAGCAGCCAGACGGTCTCTGGAAACACCATATATTTT. Translation: CASSQTVSGNTIYF. This chain connects TRBV3-1 (or the pseudogene TRBV3-2) to TRBJ1-3; D is uncertain. Germline V gives CDR1 LGHDT, CDR2 YNNKEL (reference sequence). The V end lost 3 bases, the J end lost 0 bases, and 6 bases lay between the germline ends. The CDR3 has 14 amino acids.

The rearrangement joins TRBV5-1 to TRBJ2-1; 9 bases map to TRBD2. This CDR3 region has 15 residues. Unmatched junction bases numbered 8, after V lost 2 bases and J lost 8 bases. Germline V CDR1 and CDR2: SGHRS, YFSETQ. The CDR3 coding sequence is TGCGCCAGCAGCTTCGGGACTAGCCTCATCGATGAGCAGTTCTTC. Its protein product is CASSFGTSLIDEQFF. Using reference TRBV5-1 and TRBJ2-1 for the parts outside the CDR3, the full variable domain is KAGVTQTPRYLIKTRGQQVTLSCSPISGHRSVSWYQQTPGQGLQFLFEYFSETQRNKGNFPGRFSGRQFSNSRSEMNVSTLELGDSALYLCASSFGTSLIDEQFFGPGTRLTVL.

The gene calls are TRBV28 and TRBJ1-5; maybe TRBD1 (5 bases). This CDR3 contains 15 residues. Germline V gene data show CDR1 as MDHEN and CDR2 as SYDVKM. Deletions cut 3 bases from V and 2 bases from J, with 11 bases between. This CDR3 reads CASSFGGGGNQPQHF. DNA of the CDR3: TGTGCCAGCAGTTTCGGGGGAGGTGGCAATCAGCCCCAGCATTTT.

The chain carries TRBV6-5 and TRBJ2-3, with D possibly matching TRBD2 (5 bases). From germline, CDR1 is MNHEY and CDR2 SVGAGI. The CDR3 is 13 amino acids. V was trimmed by 8 bases and J by 0 bases, leaving 9 bases between them. CDR3 DNA sequence: TGTGCCAGCTCCCCGGGGAGCACAGATACGCAGTATTTT. Translating gives CASSPGSTDTQYF.

This clone was seen once. This sequence joins TRBV12-3 or TRBV12-4 and TRBJ1-1, with 7 bases that match TRBD1. With V trimmed by 7 bases and J by 3 bases, 5 bases remained unmatched. The CDR3 has 13 amino acids. Here the CDR3 DNA reads TGTGCCAGCAACAGGGGTTTAGACACTGAAGCTTTCTTT. Its translation is CASNRGLDTEAFF.

The chain uses TRBV2 and TRBJ2-7, with 8 bases lining up with TRBD1. Germline CDR1 reads SNHLY; CDR2 reads FYNNEI. The CDR3 totals 14 residues. V was clipped by 5 bases and J by 3 bases; unmatched bases: 6. The CDR3 is CASSKQGVSYEQYF. CDR3 coding DNA: TGTGCCAGCAGTAAACAGGGGGTGAGCTACGAGCAGTACTTC.

The chain couples TRBV11-2 to TRBJ1-5; 11 bases agree with TRBD1. After removal of 8 bases from V and 7 bases from J, the junction contained 10 bases not matched to a gene. The CDR3 is 15 amino acids. Germline V lookup: CDR1 SGHAT, CDR2 FQNNGV. CDR3 loop: CASGPGTGGVQPQHF. The CDR3 coding sequence is TGTGCCAGCGGCCCGGGGACAGGGGGAGTCCAGCCCCAGCATTTT.

This chain joins TRBV7-9 and TRBJ2-3, with D maybe TRBD1 (5 bases). The V end lost 4 bases, the J end lost 12 bases, and 14 bases lay between the germline ends. Looked up from germline, CDR1 is SEHNR and CDR2 is FQNEAQ (reference sequence). The CDR3 spans 12 residues. The CDR3 loop is CASSSKGHSQYF. The CDR3 nucleotides read TGTGCCAGCAGCTCCAAAGGACACAGTCAGTATTTT.

This chain connects TRBV19 to TRBJ1-1, with 7 bases identical to TRBD1. The V and J ends lost 8 bases and 1 base, in that order; junction bases with no gene match: 1. Germline CDR1 LNHDA, CDR2 SQIVND (reference sequence). The CDR3 loop spans 12 amino acids. This chain's CDR3 is CASWTGNTEAFF. CDR3 coding DNA: TGTGCCAGTTGGACAGGGAACACTGAAGCTTTCTTT. Using reference TRBV19 and TRBJ1-1 for the parts outside the CDR3, the full variable domain is DGGITQSPKYLFRKEGQNVTLSCEQNLNHDAMYWYRQDPGQGLRLIYYSQIVNDFQKGDIAEGYSVSREKKESFPLTVTSAQKNPTAFYLCASWTGNTEAFFGQGTRLTVV.